The following is a TCR beta chain sequence with its context. The antigen is not known. This sample was taken from a study of T cells after yellow fever vaccination. Template switching by 5'RACE produced TCR cDNA, adding a universal primer site and UMIs. TCRdb called the 5' RACE reads again in MiXCR, with one record for every CDR3 protein. In the table there are tens of thousands of distinct CDR3 sequences, less than 8.5% of which are singletons. Overall study findings and caveats: Researchers report a weaker secondary response that nonetheless peaked faster, day 5 versus 15. Subsequent booster samples again held most clones from primary vaccination (more than 95% CD4, roughly 88% CD8).

Germline CDR1 reads SGDLS; CDR2 reads YYNGEE. This CDR3 has 17 residues. After removal of 4 bases from V and 2 bases from J, the junction contained 7 bases not matched to a gene. Sequences were derived from CD8+ T cells sorted from PBMCs, sampled 15 days after the yellow fever booster vaccination. The sequence was collected from a man aged 30 to 45 who received the YFV17D yellow fever vaccine. The chain recombines TRBV9 with TRBJ2-1; 12 bases fit TRBD2. The CDR3 region is CASSPRLAGVTYNEQFF. CDR3 DNA sequence: TGTGCCAGCAGCCCCCGACTAGCGGGAGTAACCTACAATGAGCAGTTCTTC.